The 26 T cell receptor beta chains listed next were all sequenced from one sample in a study of patients and donors after allogeneic stem cell transplantation (dated by TCRdb to 2020 to 2021). Preparation of the library involved RT-PCR. Sequenced using a NextSeq 550. The raw public data were reprocessed by TCRdb itself: fastp quality trimming at Q25, MiXCR clonotype calling, in-frame beta chains only. A single entry per CDR3 protein holds the most common genes and DNA from its merged rows. The sample includes about 960,000 distinct CDR3 sequences, with about 20% observed a single time. Around 6% of the sample is taken by the ten largest. Sequencing was done on a sample of blood, either unsorted or a sorted T cell fraction (not recorded which). The receptor source for this set is a human donor who was either an allogeneic HSCT recipient or a stem cell or donor lymphocyte infusion donor (not recorded which). It is not recorded whose cells these are; they may come from a transplant donor.

This clonotype showed up many times. This chain links TRBV5-1 with TRBJ2-7, with a tentative D call TRBD2 (5 bases). Trimming pared 8 bases from V and 1 base from J, leaving 10 bases between. Germline-derived CDR1 and CDR2 are SGHRS and YFSETQ. There are 12 residues in the CDR3. The CDR3 bases are TGCGCCAGTAAGGAGCGGTCCTACGAGCAGTACTTC. It translates to CASKERSYEQYF. The whole variable domain, remainder taken from reference TRBV5-1 and TRBJ2-7, is KAGVTQTPRYLIKTRGQQVTLSCSPISGHRSVSWYQQTPGQGLQFLFEYFSETQRNKGNFPGRFSGRQFSNSRSEMNVSTLELGDSALYLCASKERSYEQYFGPGTRLTVT.

In its sample, this clonotype was seen many times. The chain joins TRBV6-5 to TRBJ1-1; D uncertain. The CDR3 length is 13 residues. The ends were cut back, 4 bases at V and 1 base at J, with 7 bases in the middle. CDR1 MNHEY and CDR2 SVGAGI come from the germline V gene. DNA for the CDR3: TGTGCCAGCAGTTCATATCCGAACACTGAAGCTTTCTTT. Protein sequence: CASSSYPNTEAFF.

The gene calls are TRBV12-3 or TRBV12-4 and TRBJ2-5, with D maybe TRBD2 (5 bases). Deletions cut 6 bases from V and 5 bases from J, with 22 bases between. The CDR3 has 16 residues. The CDR3 coding sequence is TGTGCCAGCAGCCCCCGGGCAAAGCGGTTGAACGAGACCCAGTACTTC. Encoded protein: CASSPRAKRLNETQYF.

This clonotype has only a few counts. V gene TRBV21-1 combines with J gene TRBJ1-4; TRBD1 reflects the table's D call only, with no check against the DNA. TRBV21-1 is reported as a pseudogene. The CDR3 totals 14 residues. The CDR3, as DNA: TGTGCCAGCAACCTGGACAGCACTAATGAAAAACTGTTTTTT. Protein sequence: CASNLDSTNEKLFF.

This clonotype showed up many times. The V gene is TRBV20-1, the J gene TRBJ2-2; D gene unclear. The CDR3 is 15 residues long. Germline CDR1 and CDR2: DFQATT and SNEGSKA (reference sequence). Trimming pared 2 bases from V and 3 bases from J, leaving 13 bases between. The chain's CDR3 is CSARRLATDTGELFF. The DNA of the CDR3 is TGCAGTGCTAGAAGGCTGGCTACAGACACCGGGGAGCTGTTTTTT.

The rearrangement joins TRBV20-1 to TRBJ2-1; 8 positions match TRBD1. V trimming: 3 bases; J trimming: 8 bases; junction bases outside the gene matches: 9. The CDR3 extends over 14 amino acids. Germline V gene data show CDR1 as DFQATT and CDR2 as SNEGSKA (reference sequence). Here the CDR3 DNA reads TGCAGTGCTAGCGCGGGACAGGCCGGCCATGAGCAGTTCTTC. Amino acids: CSASAGQAGHEQFF.

This clonotype occurred a few times. J is TRBJ2-5 and V is TRBV5-1; tentative D call: TRBD1 (5 bases). CDR3 size: 15 residues. From germline, CDR1 is SGHRS and CDR2 YFSETQ. V lost 2 bases and J 1 base, leaving 12 bases between the germline ends. As DNA, the CDR3 is TGCGCCAGCAGCTTCCGGACAAGCCGCCAAGAGACCCAGTACTTC. It translates to CASSFRTSRQETQYF.

V usage is TRBV20-1 and J usage is TRBJ2-7; TRBD2 matches 14 bases. CDR1 is DFQATT and CDR2 is SNEGSKA in the germline V gene (reference sequence). The CDR3 consists of 16 residues. CDR3 region: CRLMGTSGSRTYEQYF. DNA of the CDR3: TGCAGACTGATGGGGACTAGCGGGAGTAGGACCTACGAGCAGTACTTC.

This clonotype showed up just a few times. The rearrangement uses TRBV4-1 and TRBJ2-7; TRBD2 is a possible D gene (5 bases). V lost 3 bases and J 6 bases, leaving 12 bases between the germline ends. Looked up from germline, CDR1 is MGHRA and CDR2 is YSYEKL. The CDR3 sequence is 13 residues long. In nucleotides, the CDR3 is TGCGCCAGCAGCCACGTCGGGGTGTCCGAGCAGTACTTC. Amino acid sequence: CASSHVGVSEQYF.

This clonotype was counted between two and nine times. The V call is TRBV5-1, the J call TRBJ2-4; either TRBD1 or TRBD2 may supply D (7 bases each). CDR3 length: 15 amino acids. Germline V gives CDR1 SGHRS, CDR2 YFSETQ. V gave up 4 bases and J gave up 7 bases, with 18 bases separating them. CDR3 residues: CASSPGGQGGNIQYF. Here the CDR3 DNA reads TGCGCCAGCAGCCCTGGCGGGCAGGGGGGGAACATTCAGTACTTC.

A few counts support this clonotype. The gene calls are TRBV2 and TRBJ2-3; no definite D call. The germline V gene encodes CDR1 SNHLY and CDR2 FYNNEI. The CDR3 is 16 amino acids. The germline V and J ends were trimmed by 2 bases and 2 bases, with 14 bases remaining between them. In DNA, the CDR3 is TGTGCCAGCAGTGAATTATCAGTCGTTTCCACAGATACGCAGTATTTT. Its protein is CASSELSVVSTDTQYF.

The V and J genes are TRBV2 and TRBJ1-4; 7 bases agree with TRBD1. The CDR3 sequence is 15 residues long. Trimming removed 6 bases from V and 8 bases from J; junction bases left unmatched: 12. Germline CDR1 SNHLY, CDR2 FYNNEI. The CDR3 bases are TGTGCCAGCAGCCGCTACAGGGGAGCAGCAGAAAAACTGTTTTTT. Translated, it gives CASSRYRGAAEKLFF. The variable domain in full, completed from reference TRBV2 and TRBJ1-4, reads EPEVTQTPSHQVTQMGQEVILRCVPISNHLYFYWYRQILGQKVEFLVSFYNNEISEKSEIFDDQFSVERPDGSNFTLKIRSTKLEDSAMYFCASSRYRGAAEKLFFGSGTQLSVL.

There are a few counts of this clonotype. The CDR3 coding sequence is TGCAGTGCTAGCATTCCGGGGAGGGATGAGCAGTTCTTC. It encodes CSASIPGRDEQFF. This chain uses TRBV20-1 with TRBJ2-1, with 7 bases that match TRBD2. Germline V CDR1 and CDR2: DFQATT, SNEGSKA (reference sequence). There are 13 residues in the CDR3. Losses at the gene ends were 3 bases for V and 8 bases for J; bases not matched to a gene: 7.

This clonotype was detected only a few times. This chain joins TRBV18 and TRBJ1-5; possibly TRBD1 for D (5 bases). V shed 4 bases and J shed 7 bases, with 14 bases lying between them. Germline V gives CDR1 KGHSH, CDR2 LQKENI. The CDR3 consists of 14 residues. The CDR3 DNA is TGTGCCAGCTCACGTGAAGGGGTCAGCCAGCCCCAGCATTTT. Translated: CASSREGVSQPQHF.

The V gene is TRBV12-3 or TRBV12-4, the J gene TRBJ1-4; TRBD1 agrees at 7 bases. This CDR3 is built from 15 residues. V shed 6 bases and J 4 bases; nucleotides not matched to a gene: 8. The CDR3, as DNA: TGTGCCAGCAGGGCTCTTGACAGGGATAATGAAAAACTGTTTTTT. Its translation is CASRALDRDNEKLFF.

The gene calls are TRBV11-2 and TRBJ2-2, with 8 nucleotides matching TRBD2. The V and J ends lost 0 bases and 6 bases, in that order; junction bases with no gene match: 9. CDR1 and CDR2 from the germline V gene are SGHAT and FQNNGV. The CDR3 is 17 residues long. The DNA for the CDR3 is TGTGCCAGCAGCTTAGATAGAGCGGGGGCAGGGTCCGGGGAGCTGTTTTTT. Translated, it gives CASSLDRAGAGSGELFF.

The chain carries TRBV20-1 and TRBJ2-7; 8 nucleotides align to TRBD2. The CDR3 is made up of 15 amino acids. CDR1 DFQATT and CDR2 SNEGSKA come from the germline V gene (reference sequence). Germline trimming cut 1 base from V and 4 bases from J; bases unmatched to any gene: 9. The CDR3 protein is CSARGSSGSSYEQYF. CDR3 in DNA: TGCAGTGCTAGAGGTTCCAGCGGGAGTTCATACGAGCAGTACTTC.

This clonotype occurred a few times. The rearrangement joins TRBV6-5 to TRBJ1-1; D is ambiguous. Germline values: CDR1 MNHEY, CDR2 SVGAGI. The CDR3 runs to 11 residues. Trimming stripped 6 bases from V and 5 bases from J, with 7 bases between. In DNA, the CDR3 is TGTGCCAGCAGCTCGATGACTGAAGCTTTCTTT. Protein: CASSSMTEAFF.

This clonotype was counted only a few times. This rearrangement joins TRBV7-9 to TRBJ2-7, with 7 bases fitting TRBD1. V lost 11 bases to trimming and J lost 2 bases; unmatched junction nucleotides: 6. The CDR3 totals 12 residues. Per germline, CDR1 SEHNR and CDR2 FQNEAQ (reference sequence). The CDR3, as DNA: TGTGCCTCCGGGACAGTCCCCTACGAGCAGTACTTC. Translation gives CASGTVPYEQYF.

The chain carries TRBV15 and TRBJ2-3; 9 bases are a match to TRBD2. Germline CDR1 and CDR2: LNHNV and YYDKDF (reference sequence). The CDR3 has 14 residues. V gave up 5 bases and J gave up 6 bases; unmatched junction bases: 6. The CDR3 sequence: CATSAGLAPDTQYF. CDR3 DNA: TGTGCCACCAGCGCCGGACTAGCGCCCGATACGCAGTATTTT.

V gene TRBV7-9 combines with J gene TRBJ2-2; 8 bases align to TRBD1. The CDR3 spans 13 residues. The germline CDR1 and CDR2 sequences are SEHNR and FQNEAQ (reference sequence). V was pared by 9 bases and J by 5 bases, with 5 bases of the junction left unmatched. DNA for the CDR3: TGTGCCAGTCCAGGGGGCCTAACCGGGGAGCTGTTTTTT. Residues: CASPGGLTGELFF.

J is TRBJ2-5 and V is TRBV27; 11 bases align to TRBD1. The length of the CDR3 is 18 residues. CDR1 is MNHEY and CDR2 is SMNVEV in the germline V gene (reference sequence). The trim removed 3 bases at V and 4 bases at J, leaving 13 bases unmatched. CDR3 nucleotides: TGTGCCAGCAGTTTTCGGCTCACCCGGGACAGGGGGGGAGAGACCCAGTACTTC. Translating it yields CASSFRLTRDRGGETQYF.

The sample holds many counts of this clonotype. This sequence joins TRBV12-3 or TRBV12-4 and TRBJ1-4, with TRBD1 matching 11 bases. The CDR3 extends over 18 amino acids. V lost 4 bases to trimming and J lost 8 bases; unmatched junction nucleotides: 15. CDR3: CASSWNGGQGALREKLFF. The CDR3 DNA reads as TGTGCCAGCAGTTGGAACGGAGGACAGGGGGCGCTGAGGGAAAAACTGTTTTTT.

A few counts support this clonotype. This rearrangement joins TRBV12-3 or TRBV12-4 to TRBJ1-5, with D unresolved. This CDR3 is 15 amino acids long. V dropped 5 bases and J dropped 2 bases, with 13 bases sitting between them. The CDR3 DNA follows: TGTGCCAGCAGTCCCACCGGACGGGGCAATCAGCCCCAGCATTTT. Protein: CASSPTGRGNQPQHF.

Many counts were recorded for this clonotype. The rearrangement uses TRBV6-2 or TRBV6-3 and TRBJ2-3; D perhaps matches TRBD2 (6 bases). V was pared by 6 bases and J by 5 bases, with 9 bases between. The length of the CDR3 is 12 residues. Germline CDR1 reads MNHEY; CDR2 reads SVGEGT. CDR3 nucleotides: TGTGCCAGCAGCCGGGGAGGAGATACGCAGTATTTT. Its translation is CASSRGGDTQYF.

V is TRBV6-2 or TRBV6-3 and J is TRBJ2-2; 7 nucleotides line up with TRBD2. Germline assignment: CDR1 MNHEY and CDR2 SVGEGT. The trim removed 2 bases at V and 2 bases at J, leaving 14 bases unmatched. CDR3 length: 19 amino acids. This CDR3 is CASSYLRGGTILNTGELFF. The CDR3 DNA sequence: TGTGCCAGCAGTTACCTGCGGGGAGGGACCATACTAAACACCGGGGAGCTGTTTTTT.